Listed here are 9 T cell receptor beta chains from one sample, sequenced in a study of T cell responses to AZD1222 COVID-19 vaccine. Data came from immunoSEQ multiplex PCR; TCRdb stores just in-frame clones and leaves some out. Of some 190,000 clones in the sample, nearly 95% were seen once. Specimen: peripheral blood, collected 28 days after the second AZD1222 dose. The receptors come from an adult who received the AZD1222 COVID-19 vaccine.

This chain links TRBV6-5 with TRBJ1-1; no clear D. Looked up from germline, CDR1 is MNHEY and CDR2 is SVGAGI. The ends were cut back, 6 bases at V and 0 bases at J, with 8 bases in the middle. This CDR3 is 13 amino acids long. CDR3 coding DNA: TGTGCCAGCAGCCCCACAGTGAACACTGAAGCTTTCTTT. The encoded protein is CASSPTVNTEAFF.

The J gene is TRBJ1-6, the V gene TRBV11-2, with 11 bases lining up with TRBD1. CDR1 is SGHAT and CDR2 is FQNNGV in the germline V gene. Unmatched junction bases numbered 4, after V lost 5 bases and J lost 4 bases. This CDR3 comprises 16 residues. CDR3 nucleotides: TGTGCCAGCAGCCCAGGGACAGGGGGATATAATTCACCCCTCCACTTT. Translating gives CASSPGTGGYNSPLHF. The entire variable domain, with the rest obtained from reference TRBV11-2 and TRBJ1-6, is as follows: EAGVAQSPRYKIIEKRQSVAFWCNPISGHATLYWYQQILGQGPKLLIQFQNNGVVDDSQLPKDRFSAERLKGVDSTLKIQPAKLEDSAVYLCASSPGTGGYNSPLHFGNGTRLTVT.

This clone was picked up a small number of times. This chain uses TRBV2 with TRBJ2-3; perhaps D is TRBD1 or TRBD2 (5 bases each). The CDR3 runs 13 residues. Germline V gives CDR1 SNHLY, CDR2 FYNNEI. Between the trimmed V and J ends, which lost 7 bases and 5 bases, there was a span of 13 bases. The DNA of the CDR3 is TGTGCCAGCATGGGGGTTGGAAAAGATACGCAGTATTTT. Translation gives CASMGVGKDTQYF.

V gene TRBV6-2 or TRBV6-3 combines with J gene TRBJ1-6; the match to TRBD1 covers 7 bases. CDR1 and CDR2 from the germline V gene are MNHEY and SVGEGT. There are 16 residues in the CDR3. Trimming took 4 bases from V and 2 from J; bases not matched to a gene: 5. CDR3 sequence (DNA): TGTGCCAGCAGTTCCCGGGGGACAGCCTATAATTCACCCCTCCACTTT. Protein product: CASSSRGTAYNSPLHF.

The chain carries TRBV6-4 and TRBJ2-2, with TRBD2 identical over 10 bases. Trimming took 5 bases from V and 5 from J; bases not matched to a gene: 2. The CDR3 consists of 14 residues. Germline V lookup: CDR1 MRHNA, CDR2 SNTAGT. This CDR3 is CASSQTSGTGELFF. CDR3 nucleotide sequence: TGTGCCAGCAGTCAGACTAGCGGGACCGGGGAGCTGTTTTTT.

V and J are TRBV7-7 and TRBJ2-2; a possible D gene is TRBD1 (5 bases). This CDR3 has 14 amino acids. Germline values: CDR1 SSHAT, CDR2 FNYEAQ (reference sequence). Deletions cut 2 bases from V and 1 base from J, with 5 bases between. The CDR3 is CASSLTGNTGELFF. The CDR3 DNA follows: TGTGCCAGCAGCTTAACAGGGAACACCGGGGAGCTGTTTTTT.

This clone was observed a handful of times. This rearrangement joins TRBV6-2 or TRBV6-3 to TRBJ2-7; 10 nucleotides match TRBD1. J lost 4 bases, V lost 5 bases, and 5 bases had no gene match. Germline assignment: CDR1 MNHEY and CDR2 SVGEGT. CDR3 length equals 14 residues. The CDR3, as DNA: TGTGCCAGCAGTAACGGACAGGGGGGGTACGAGCAGTACTTC. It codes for CASSNGQGGYEQYF.

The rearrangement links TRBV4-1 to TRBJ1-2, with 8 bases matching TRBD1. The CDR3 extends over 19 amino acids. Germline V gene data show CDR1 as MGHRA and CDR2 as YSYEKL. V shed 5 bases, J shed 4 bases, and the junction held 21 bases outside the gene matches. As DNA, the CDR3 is TGCGCCAGCAGCTTCCGACGTCTTACCCAGGGGGCGCAGATCTATGGCTACACCTTC. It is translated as CASSFRRLTQGAQIYGYTF.

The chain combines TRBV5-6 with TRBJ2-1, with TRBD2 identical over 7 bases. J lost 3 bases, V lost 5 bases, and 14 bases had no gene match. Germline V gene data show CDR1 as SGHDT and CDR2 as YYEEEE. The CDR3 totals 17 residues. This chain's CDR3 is CASSPSRGSGVYNEQFF. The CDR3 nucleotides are TGTGCCAGCAGTCCCTCACGCGGGAGCGGGGTCTACAATGAGCAGTTCTTC. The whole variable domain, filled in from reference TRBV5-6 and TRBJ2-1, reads DAGVTQSPTHLIKTRGQQVTLRCSPKSGHDTVSWYQQALGQGPQFIFQYYEEEERQRGNFPDRFSGHQFPNYSSELNVNALLLGDSALYLCASSPSRGSGVYNEQFFGPGTRLTVL.